Shown below are 27 T cell receptor beta chains from a single sample sequenced in a study of cytomegalovirus exposure and HLA in healthy donors. PCR involved 60 Vbeta and 13 Jbeta primers. Using immunoSEQ multiplex PCR, the repertoire was profiled, and TCRdb retains in-frame clones only, with some absent. Among 140,000 or so clones listed, 80% were seen once. Sequenced: PBMCs. The origin of the receptors is a female donor in good health and CMV-seronegative.

The chain links TRBV29-1 to TRBJ1-2; 9 nucleotides line up with TRBD1. Germline V gene data show CDR1 as SQVTM and CDR2 as ANQGSEA. The CDR3 sequence is 14 residues long. The V and J ends lost 6 bases and 1 base, in that order; junction bases with no gene match: 6. The CDR3 loop is CSVGTGSFNYGYTF. CDR3 coding DNA: TGCAGCGTGGGGACAGGGAGTTTTAACTATGGCTACACCTTC.

The chain's CDR3 is CASRGRDTEAFF. CDR3 DNA sequence: TGTGCCAGCAGGGGTCGGGACACTGAAGCTTTCTTT. This chain connects TRBV21-1 to TRBJ1-1. TRBV21-1 is flagged as a pseudogene. The CDR3 loop spans 12 amino acids.

The chain combines TRBV2 with TRBJ2-5; TRBD2 matches 11 bases. CDR1 and CDR2 from the germline V gene are SNHLY and FYNNEI. The CDR3 has 16 amino acids. The V segment lost 0 bases and the J segment 5 bases; nucleotides outside the gene matches: 5. CDR3 sequence (DNA): TGTGCCAGCAGTGAAGCCCAACTAGCGGGAGCCGAGACCCAGTACTTC. This gives the protein CASSEAQLAGAETQYF.

This chain uses TRBV29-1 with TRBJ2-2, with TRBD1 identical over 8 bases. Germline values: CDR1 SQVTM, CDR2 ANQGSEA. The CDR3 is made up of 16 amino acids. V dropped 5 bases and J dropped 5; count of bases not matched to a gene: 13. The CDR3 reads CSVRGRTGSGTGELFF. The CDR3 DNA sequence: TGCAGCGTTAGGGGAAGGACAGGGTCGGGGACCGGGGAGCTGTTTTTT.

The V and J genes are TRBV28 and TRBJ1-5; TRBD1 matches at 7 bases. The trim removed 4 bases at V and 4 bases at J, leaving 13 bases unmatched. Germline assignment: CDR1 MDHEN and CDR2 SYDVKM. CDR3 length: 17 amino acids. CDR3 sequence: CASSSPTRTGANQPQHF. For the CDR3, the DNA is TGTGCCAGCAGTTCCCCTACGCGGACAGGAGCTAATCAGCCCCAGCATTTT. Full variable domain (remainder filled in from reference TRBV28 and TRBJ1-5): DVKVTQSSRYLVKRTGEKVFLECVQDMDHENMFWYRQDPGLGLRLIYFSYDVKMKEKGDIPEGYSVSREKKERFSLILESASTNQTSMYLCASSSPTRTGANQPQHFGDGTRLSIL.

This chain connects TRBV6-5 to TRBJ1-5; 9 nucleotides align to TRBD1. Per the germline V gene, CDR1 is MNHEY and CDR2 is SVGAGI. The CDR3 runs 15 residues. Trimming took 7 bases from V and 5 from J; bases not matched to a gene: 9. Here the CDR3 reads CASILGQGGYQPQHF. Here the CDR3 DNA reads TGTGCCAGCATCCTGGGACAGGGAGGTTATCAGCCCCAGCATTTT.

The chain links TRBV2 to TRBJ1-1; D is uncertain. CDR3 length equals 18 residues. CDR1 is SNHLY, CDR2 FYNNEI, per germline. Trimming removed 0 bases from V and 4 bases from J, with 21 bases in between. CDR3 amino acids: CASSEATLAEGLSTEAFF. The CDR3 coding sequence is TGTGCCAGCAGTGAAGCTACGCTCGCTGAGGGCTTGAGCACTGAAGCTTTCTTT.

V is TRBV9 and J is TRBJ2-6; 7 bases align to TRBD2. The V segment lost 4 bases and the J segment 2 bases; nucleotides outside the gene matches: 3. The CDR3 has 15 amino acids. CDR1 and CDR2 (germline): SGDLS, YYNGEE. CDR3 protein: CASSQGRAGANVLTF. For the CDR3, the DNA is TGTGCCAGCAGCCAAGGGAGGGCTGGGGCCAACGTCCTGACTTTC.

The J gene is TRBJ2-7, the V gene TRBV7-6; the match to TRBD2 covers 9 bases. Germline values: CDR1 SGHVS, CDR2 FNYEAQ. The J segment lost 5 bases and the V segment lost 1 base, leaving 6 bases of the junction unmatched. This CDR3 has 15 amino acids. CDR3 DNA: TGTGCCAGCAGCTTAGATCCGGGACTAGCTGACGAGCAGTACTTC. This sequence encodes CASSLDPGLADEQYF.

The CDR3 region is CASSLGLAGTADTQYF. DNA for the CDR3: TGTGCCAGCAGCCTCGGACTAGCGGGTACCGCGGATACGCAGTATTTT. This chain connects TRBV14 to TRBJ2-3, with 11 bases aligning to TRBD2. CDR3 length: 16 residues. The trim removed 4 bases at V and 6 bases at J, leaving 9 bases unmatched. CDR1 SGHDN and CDR2 FVKESK come from the germline V gene.

This sequence joins TRBV6-5 and TRBJ2-5; perhaps TRBD2 as D (6 bases). Trimming cost V 4 bases and J 2 bases, with 8 bases left between them. The CDR3 extends over 13 amino acids. Germline V gene sequence: CDR1 MNHEY, CDR2 SVGAGI. The CDR3 region is CASSWTKQETQYF. As DNA, the CDR3 is TGTGCCAGCAGTTGGACTAAACAAGAGACCCAGTACTTC.

V gene TRBV14 combines with J gene TRBJ2-7; D unclear. The CDR3 spans 14 residues. V dropped 0 bases and J dropped 0 bases, with 6 bases sitting between them. Germline V gene lookup returns CDR1 SGHDN and CDR2 FVKESK. The CDR3 here is CASSQDWSSYEQYF. The CDR3 bases are TGTGCCAGCAGCCAAGACTGGAGCTCCTACGAGCAGTACTTC.

The chain carries TRBV9 and TRBJ1-2; perhaps TRBD1 as D (5 bases). Germline values: CDR1 SGDLS, CDR2 YYNGEE. Between the trimmed V and J ends, which lost 2 bases and 6 bases, there was a span of 17 bases. The CDR3 has 15 residues. DNA for the CDR3: TGTGCCAGCAGCGTTGGTTATGCAGGGAAGAATGGCTACACCTTC. This sequence encodes CASSVGYAGKNGYTF.

The rearrangement uses TRBV4-1 and TRBJ2-3, with D unresolved. CDR3 length: 14 residues. Germline V gene data show CDR1 as MGHRA and CDR2 as YSYEKL. V lost 0 bases, J lost 3 bases, and 7 bases lay in between. CDR3 in amino acids: CASSQDRWTDTQYF. The CDR3 DNA sequence: TGCGCCAGCAGCCAAGATCGGTGGACAGATACGCAGTATTTT.

This CDR3 is CAWSEGVGHEQYF. The CDR3, as DNA: TGTGCCTGGAGTGAGGGGGTGGGTCACGAGCAGTACTTC. J is TRBJ2-7 and V is TRBV30, with D perhaps TRBD1 (6 bases). Germline-derived CDR1 and CDR2 are GTSNPN and SVGIG (reference sequence). V lost 1 base and J 5 bases, leaving 12 bases between the germline ends. The CDR3 is 13 residues long.

This chain joins TRBV7-9 and TRBJ2-7, with TRBD1 matching 8 bases. This CDR3 comprises 14 residues. Germline values: CDR1 SEHNR, CDR2 FQNEAQ (reference sequence). After removal of 7 bases from V and 5 bases from J, the junction contained 10 bases not matched to a gene. CDR3 protein: CASTDRTGMNEQYF. CDR3 DNA: TGTGCCAGCACCGACCGGACAGGGATGAACGAGCAGTACTTC.

The chain uses TRBV19 and TRBJ2-7; D call uncertain. This CDR3 is built from 13 residues. Germline loops: CDR1 LNHDA, CDR2 SQIVND (reference sequence). With 6 bases removed from V and 4 bases from J, the gap between germline ends came to 13 bases. The CDR3 sequence is CASSLLDTYEQYF. The CDR3 DNA is TGTGCCAGTAGCTTATTAGACACTTACGAGCAGTACTTC. Variable domain in full (rest from reference TRBV19 and TRBJ2-7): DGGITQSPKYLFRKEGQNVTLSCEQNLNHDAMYWYRQDPGQGLRLIYYSQIVNDFQKGDIAEGYSVSREKKESFPLTVTSAQKNPTAFYLCASSLLDTYEQYFGPGTRLTVT.

The V and J genes are TRBV9 and TRBJ2-2; 9 bases are a match to TRBD1. Germline V lookup: CDR1 SGDLS, CDR2 YYNGEE. After removal of 4 bases from V and 6 bases from J, the junction contained 7 bases not matched to a gene. This CDR3 spans 15 amino acids. The chain's CDR3 is CASSSSGTGSGELFF. For the CDR3, the DNA is TGTGCCAGCAGCTCATCCGGGACAGGGTCCGGGGAGCTGTTTTTT.

V usage is TRBV28 and J usage is TRBJ1-4, with 7 bases that match TRBD1. This CDR3 is built from 15 residues. Germline CDR1 reads MDHEN; CDR2 reads SYDVKM. The trim removed 6 bases at V and 7 bases at J, leaving 11 bases unmatched. The CDR3 here is CASRGAGGWGEKLFF. The CDR3 region has the DNA TGTGCCAGCAGGGGAGCAGGGGGATGGGGTGAAAAACTGTTTTTT.

The rearrangement links TRBV28 to TRBJ2-7; 7 positions agree with TRBD1. The V gene end was trimmed by 6 bases and the J gene end by 6 bases; junction bases not matched to a gene: 5. CDR3 length: 12 residues. Germline V gene sequence: CDR1 MDHEN, CDR2 SYDVKM. CDR3 nucleotide sequence: TGTGCCAGCAGGCCGGCAGGGGGCGAGCAGTACTTC. Protein: CASRPAGGEQYF.

The chain uses TRBV19 and TRBJ2-2; 8 bases map to TRBD2. With V trimmed by 3 bases and J by 6 bases, 9 bases remained unmatched. The V gene's germline CDR1 is LNHDA and CDR2 SQIVND (reference sequence). The CDR3 loop spans 16 amino acids. The CDR3 region has the DNA TGTGCCAGTAGTATCTACGGCGGGAGGTTGGCCGGGGAGCTGTTTTTT. Translated, it gives CASSIYGGRLAGELFF. The full variable domain, in which reference TRBV19 and TRBJ2-2 provide the parts outside the CDR3, is DGGITQSPKYLFRKEGQNVTLSCEQNLNHDAMYWYRQDPGQGLRLIYYSQIVNDFQKGDIAEGYSVSREKKESFPLTVTSAQKNPTAFYLCASSIYGGRLAGELFFGEGSRLTVL.

The chain carries TRBV5-1 and TRBJ2-2, with TRBD1 identical over 7 bases. The CDR3 has 14 amino acids. Germline V gives CDR1 SGHRS, CDR2 YFSETQ. V was pared by 6 bases and J by 5 bases, with 7 bases of the junction left unmatched. The CDR3 sequence is CASTGTAGTGELFF. CDR3 nucleotide sequence: TGCGCCAGCACCGGGACAGCAGGAACCGGGGAGCTGTTTTTT.

The rearrangement joins TRBV18 to TRBJ2-6; the match to TRBD1 covers 9 bases. The CDR3 contains 19 residues. J lost 0 bases, V lost 5 bases, and 11 bases had no gene match. Germline V gene data show CDR1 as KGHSH and CDR2 as LQKENI. The CDR3 spells CASSGTGTGKYSGANVLTF. CDR3 in DNA: TGTGCCAGCTCAGGAACCGGGACAGGGAAATACTCTGGGGCCAACGTCCTGACTTTC.

CDR3 nucleotides: TGTGCCAGTAGTACCTCTGGGGGGTCTGGGGCCAACGTCCTGACTTTC. It yields the protein CASSTSGGSGANVLTF. The chain combines TRBV19 with TRBJ2-6; TRBD2 might be the D (6 bases). Germline CDR1 LNHDA, CDR2 SQIVND (reference sequence). Trimming removed 4 bases at V and 1 base at J, with 11 bases between. This CDR3 has 16 residues.

The J gene is TRBJ2-2, the V gene TRBV6-5, with TRBD2 matching over 7 bases. V shed 4 bases, J shed 5 bases, and the junction held 7 bases outside the gene matches. The CDR3 totals 15 residues. CDR1 MNHEY and CDR2 SVGAGI come from the germline V gene. CDR3 residues: CASSSQAGATGELFF. CDR3 DNA: TGTGCCAGCAGTTCCCAGGCGGGAGCAACCGGGGAGCTGTTTTTT.

This clone was seen only once. The rearrangement links TRBV5-6 to TRBJ2-5, with 7 bases lining up with TRBD2. This CDR3 region has 16 residues. Germline V gene data show CDR1 as SGHDT and CDR2 as YYEEEE. J lost 5 bases, V lost 0 bases, and 10 bases had no gene match. The CDR3 sequence is CASSLVQGGTQETQYF. CDR3 DNA sequence: TGTGCCAGCAGCTTGGTGCAGGGAGGGACCCAGGAGACCCAGTACTTC. Complete variable domain (other parts from reference TRBV5-6 and TRBJ2-5): DAGVTQSPTHLIKTRGQQVTLRCSPKSGHDTVSWYQQALGQGPQFIFQYYEEEERQRGNFPDRFSGHQFPNYSSELNVNALLLGDSALYLCASSLVQGGTQETQYFGPGTRLLVL.

CDR3 bases: TGTGCCAGTAGTGGTCAGGGCGCGCCCGCGTTCTTC. Protein product: CASSGQGAPAFF. This rearrangement joins TRBV19 to TRBJ2-1; tentative D call: TRBD1 (5 bases). This CDR3 is 12 amino acids long. Germline CDR1 is LNHDA and CDR2 is SQIVND (reference sequence). With 5 bases removed from V and 15 bases from J, the gap between germline ends came to 17 bases.